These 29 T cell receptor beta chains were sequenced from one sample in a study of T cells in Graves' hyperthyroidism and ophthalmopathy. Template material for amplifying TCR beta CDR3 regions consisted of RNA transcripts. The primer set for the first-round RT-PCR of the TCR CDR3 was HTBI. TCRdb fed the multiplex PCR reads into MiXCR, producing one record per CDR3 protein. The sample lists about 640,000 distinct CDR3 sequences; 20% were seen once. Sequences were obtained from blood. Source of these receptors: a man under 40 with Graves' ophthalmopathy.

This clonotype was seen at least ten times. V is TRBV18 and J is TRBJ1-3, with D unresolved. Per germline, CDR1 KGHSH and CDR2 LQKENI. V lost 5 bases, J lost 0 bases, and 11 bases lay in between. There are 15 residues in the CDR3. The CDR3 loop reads CASSKDVVSGNTIYF. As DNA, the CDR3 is TGTGCCAGCTCAAAAGACGTTGTCTCTGGAAACACCATATATTTT.

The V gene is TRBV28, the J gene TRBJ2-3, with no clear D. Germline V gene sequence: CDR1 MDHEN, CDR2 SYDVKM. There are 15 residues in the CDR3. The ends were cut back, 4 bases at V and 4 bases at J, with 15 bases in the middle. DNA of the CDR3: TGTGCCAGCAGTTCTGCAGGCCGAATCCCAGATACGCAGTATTTT. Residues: CASSSAGRIPDTQYF.

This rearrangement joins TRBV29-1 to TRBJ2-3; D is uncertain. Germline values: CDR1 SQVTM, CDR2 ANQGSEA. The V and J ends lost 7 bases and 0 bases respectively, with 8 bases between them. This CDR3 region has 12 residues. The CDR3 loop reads CSAGSSTDTQYF. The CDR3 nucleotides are TGCAGCGCCGGGTCAAGCACAGATACGCAGTATTTT.

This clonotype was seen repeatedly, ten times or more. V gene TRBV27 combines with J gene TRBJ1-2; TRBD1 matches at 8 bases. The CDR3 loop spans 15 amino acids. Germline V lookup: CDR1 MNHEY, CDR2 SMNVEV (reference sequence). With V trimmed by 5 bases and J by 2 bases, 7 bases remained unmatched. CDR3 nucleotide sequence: TGTGCCAGCAGTCCAGGGACAGGAGGGAACTATGGCTACACCTTC. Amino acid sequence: CASSPGTGGNYGYTF.

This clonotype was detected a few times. This CDR3 reads CASSKSGLKPPNEKLFF. CDR3 DNA sequence: TGTGCCAGCAGCAAGTCGGGACTGAAGCCTCCAAATGAAAAACTGTTTTTT. The chain joins TRBV7-3 to TRBJ1-4; perhaps TRBD1 as D (5 bases). CDR1 is SGHTA, CDR2 FQGTGA, per germline. V dropped 5 bases and J dropped 5 bases, with 21 bases sitting between them. The CDR3 totals 17 residues.

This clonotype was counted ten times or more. In DNA form, the CDR3 reads TGTGCCTGGAGTGTACCAGATACGCAGTATTTT. It specifies CAWSVPDTQYF. V and J are TRBV30 and TRBJ2-3; no reliable D call. Germline lookup yields CDR1 GTSNPN and CDR2 SVGIG (reference sequence). V lost 0 bases and J 4 bases, leaving 2 bases between the germline ends. The CDR3 has 11 residues.

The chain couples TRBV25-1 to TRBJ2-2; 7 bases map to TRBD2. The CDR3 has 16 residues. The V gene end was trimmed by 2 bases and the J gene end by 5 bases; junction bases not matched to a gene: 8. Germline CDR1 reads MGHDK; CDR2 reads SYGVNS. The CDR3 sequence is CASSEVPGGITGELFF. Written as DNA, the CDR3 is TGTGCCAGCAGTGAAGTACCCGGGGGGATTACCGGGGAGCTGTTTTTT.

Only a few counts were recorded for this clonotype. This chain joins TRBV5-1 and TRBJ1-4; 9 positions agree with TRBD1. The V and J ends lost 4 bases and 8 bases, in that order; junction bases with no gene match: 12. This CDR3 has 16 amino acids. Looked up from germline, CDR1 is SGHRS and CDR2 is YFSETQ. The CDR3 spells CASSRTGVSLDEKLFF. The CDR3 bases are TGCGCCAGCAGCCGGACAGGGGTTTCTCTCGACGAAAAACTGTTTTTT.

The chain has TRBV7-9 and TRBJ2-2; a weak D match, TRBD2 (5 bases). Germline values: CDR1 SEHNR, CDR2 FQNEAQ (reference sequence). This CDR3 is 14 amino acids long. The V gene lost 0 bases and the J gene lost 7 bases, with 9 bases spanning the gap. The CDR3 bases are TGTGCCAGCAGCTTAGCACGGGAAATCGGGGAGCTGTTTTTT. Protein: CASSLAREIGELFF.

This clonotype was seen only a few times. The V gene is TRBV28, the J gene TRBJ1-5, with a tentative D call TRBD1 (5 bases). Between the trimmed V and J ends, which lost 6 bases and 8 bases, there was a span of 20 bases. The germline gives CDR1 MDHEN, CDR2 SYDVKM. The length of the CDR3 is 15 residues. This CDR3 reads CASSSGLRGDKPQHF. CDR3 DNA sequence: TGTGCCAGCAGCTCGGGTCTAAGGGGTGATAAGCCCCAGCATTTT.

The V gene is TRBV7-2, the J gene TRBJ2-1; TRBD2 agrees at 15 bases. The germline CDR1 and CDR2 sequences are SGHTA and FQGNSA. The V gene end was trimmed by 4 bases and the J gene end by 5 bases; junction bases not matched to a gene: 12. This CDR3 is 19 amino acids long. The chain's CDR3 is CASSSRTSGRAPGNNEQFF. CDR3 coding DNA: TGTGCCAGCAGCTCCCGGACTAGCGGGAGGGCCCCCGGGAACAATGAGCAGTTCTTC.

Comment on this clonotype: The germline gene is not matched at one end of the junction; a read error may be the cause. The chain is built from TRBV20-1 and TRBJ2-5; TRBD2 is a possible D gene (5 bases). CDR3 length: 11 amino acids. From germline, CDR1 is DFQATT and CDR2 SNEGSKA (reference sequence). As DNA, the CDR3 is TGCAGCGCTAGCAGACAAGAGACCCAGTACTTC. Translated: CSASRQETQYF.

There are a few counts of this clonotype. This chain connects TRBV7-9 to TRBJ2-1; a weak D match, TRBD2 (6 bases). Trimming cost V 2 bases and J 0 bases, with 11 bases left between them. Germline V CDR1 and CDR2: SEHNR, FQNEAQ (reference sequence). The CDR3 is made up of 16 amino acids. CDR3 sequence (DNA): TGTGCCAGCAGCTTAAGGGCGGGACGCTCCTACAATGAGCAGTTCTTC. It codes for CASSLRAGRSYNEQFF.

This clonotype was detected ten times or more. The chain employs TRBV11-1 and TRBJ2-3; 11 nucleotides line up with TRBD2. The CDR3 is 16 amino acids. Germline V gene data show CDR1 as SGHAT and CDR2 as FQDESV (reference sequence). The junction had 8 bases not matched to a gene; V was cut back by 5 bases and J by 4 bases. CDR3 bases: TGTGCCAGCAGCCACCCAACTAGCGGGAGCGCAGATACGCAGTATTTT. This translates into CASSHPTSGSADTQYF.

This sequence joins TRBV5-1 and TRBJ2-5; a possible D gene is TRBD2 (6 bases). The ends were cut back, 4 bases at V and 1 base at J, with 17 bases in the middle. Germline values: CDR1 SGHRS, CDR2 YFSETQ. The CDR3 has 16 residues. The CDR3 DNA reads TGCGCCAGCAGCCCGGTGGGACGAGCGGGCCAAGAGACCCAGTACTTC. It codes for CASSPVGRAGQETQYF.

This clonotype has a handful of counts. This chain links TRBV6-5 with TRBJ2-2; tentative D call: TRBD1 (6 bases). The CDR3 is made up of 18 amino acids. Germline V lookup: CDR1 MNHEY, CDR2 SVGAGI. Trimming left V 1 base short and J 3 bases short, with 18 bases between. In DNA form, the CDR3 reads TGTGCCAGCAGTTACTTCAATCCGGGACATAGCTACACCGGGGAGCTGTTTTTT. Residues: CASSYFNPGHSYTGELFF.

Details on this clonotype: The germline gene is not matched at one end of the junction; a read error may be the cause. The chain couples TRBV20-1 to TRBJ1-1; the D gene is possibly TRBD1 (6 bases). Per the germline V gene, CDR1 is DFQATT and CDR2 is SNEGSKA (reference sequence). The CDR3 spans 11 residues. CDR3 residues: CSARDNTGAFF. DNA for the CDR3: TGCAGTGCCCGGGACAACACTGGAGCTTTCTTT.

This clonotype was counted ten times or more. The CDR3 loop reads CASSRGTAQETQYF. The CDR3, as DNA: TGTGCCAGCAGCCGAGGGACAGCTCAAGAGACCCAGTACTTC. The chain couples TRBV28 to TRBJ2-5; 7 positions agree with TRBD1. The germline gives CDR1 MDHEN, CDR2 SYDVKM. The CDR3 is made up of 14 amino acids. V lost 6 bases and J lost 2; bases outside the gene matches: 6.

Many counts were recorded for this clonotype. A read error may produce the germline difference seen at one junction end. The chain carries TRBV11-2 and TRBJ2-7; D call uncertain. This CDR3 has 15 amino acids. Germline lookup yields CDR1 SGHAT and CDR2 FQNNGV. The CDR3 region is CASSLGVESSYKQYF. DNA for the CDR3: TGTGCCAGCAGCTTAGGGGTCGAGAGCTCCTACAAGCAGTACTTC.

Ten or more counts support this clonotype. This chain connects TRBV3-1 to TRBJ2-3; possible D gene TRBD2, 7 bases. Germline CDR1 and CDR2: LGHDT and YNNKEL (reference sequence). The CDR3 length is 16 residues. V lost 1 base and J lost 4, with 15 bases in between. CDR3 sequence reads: CASSQGVGGAADTQYF. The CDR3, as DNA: TGTGCCAGCAGCCAAGGTGTTGGGGGGGCTGCAGATACGCAGTATTTT.

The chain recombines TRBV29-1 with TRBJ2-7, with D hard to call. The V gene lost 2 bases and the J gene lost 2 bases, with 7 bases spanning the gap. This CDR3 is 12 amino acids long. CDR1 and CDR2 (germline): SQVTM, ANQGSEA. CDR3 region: CSVEHRPYEQYF. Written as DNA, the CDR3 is TGCAGCGTTGAACACCGTCCCTACGAGCAGTACTTC.

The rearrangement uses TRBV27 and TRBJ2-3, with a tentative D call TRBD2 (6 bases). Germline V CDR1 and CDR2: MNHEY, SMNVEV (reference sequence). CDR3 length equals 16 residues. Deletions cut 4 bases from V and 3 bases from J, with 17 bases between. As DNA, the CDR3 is TGTGCCAGCAGTTACAGGACGGGAGTAGGGACAGATACGCAGTATTTT. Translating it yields CASSYRTGVGTDTQYF.

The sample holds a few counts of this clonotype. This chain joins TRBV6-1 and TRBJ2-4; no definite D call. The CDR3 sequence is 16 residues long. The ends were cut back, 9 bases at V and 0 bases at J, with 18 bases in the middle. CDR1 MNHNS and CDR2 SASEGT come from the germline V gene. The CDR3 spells CARYTRVLVAKNIQYF. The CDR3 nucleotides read TGTGCCAGGTATACAAGGGTCCTGGTAGCCAAAAACATTCAGTACTTC.

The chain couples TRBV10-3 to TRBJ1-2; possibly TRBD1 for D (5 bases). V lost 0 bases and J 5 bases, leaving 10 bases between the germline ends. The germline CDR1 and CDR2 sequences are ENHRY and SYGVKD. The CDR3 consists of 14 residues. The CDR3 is CAISESWRQYGYTF. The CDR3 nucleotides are TGTGCCATCAGTGAGTCGTGGAGACAGTATGGCTACACCTTC.

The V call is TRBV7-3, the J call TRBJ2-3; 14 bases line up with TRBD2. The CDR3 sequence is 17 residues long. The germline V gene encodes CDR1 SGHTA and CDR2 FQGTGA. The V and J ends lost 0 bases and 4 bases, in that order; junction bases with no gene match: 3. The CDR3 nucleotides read TGTGCCAGCAGCTTAACAGGGACTAGCGGGAGAGCAGATACGCAGTATTTT. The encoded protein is CASSLTGTSGRADTQYF.

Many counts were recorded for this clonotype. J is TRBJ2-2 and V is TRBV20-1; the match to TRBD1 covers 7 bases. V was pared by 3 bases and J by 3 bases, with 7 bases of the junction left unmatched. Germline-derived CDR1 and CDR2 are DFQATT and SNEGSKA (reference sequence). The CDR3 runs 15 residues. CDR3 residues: CSASTPGQYTGELFF. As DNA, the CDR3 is TGCAGTGCTAGTACCCCGGGACAGTACACCGGGGAGCTGTTTTTT.

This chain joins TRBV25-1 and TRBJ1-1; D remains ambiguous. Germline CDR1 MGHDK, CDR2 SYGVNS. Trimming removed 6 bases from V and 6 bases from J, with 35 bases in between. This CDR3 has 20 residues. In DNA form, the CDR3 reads TGTGCCAGCAGCGTTACTACGTTAATATTATCATCCCAGCCCCCAGCTGAAGCTTTCTTT. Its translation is CASSVTTLILSSQPPAEAFF.

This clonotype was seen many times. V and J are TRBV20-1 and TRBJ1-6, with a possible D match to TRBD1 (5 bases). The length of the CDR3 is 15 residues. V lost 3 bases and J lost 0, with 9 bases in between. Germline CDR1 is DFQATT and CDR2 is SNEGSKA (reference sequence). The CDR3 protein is CSASRGSSYNSPLHF. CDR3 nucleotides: TGCAGTGCTAGTCGGGGGAGCTCCTATAATTCACCCCTCCACTTT.

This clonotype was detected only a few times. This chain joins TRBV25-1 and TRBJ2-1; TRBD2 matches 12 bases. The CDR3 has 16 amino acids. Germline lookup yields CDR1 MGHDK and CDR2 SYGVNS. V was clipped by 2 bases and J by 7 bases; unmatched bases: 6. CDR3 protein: CASSERRTSGENEQFF. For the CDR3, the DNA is TGTGCCAGCAGTGAAAGGAGGACTAGCGGGGAAAATGAGCAGTTCTTC.